The 28 T cell receptor beta chains listed next were all sequenced from one sample in a study of T-cell memory formation after mild COVID-19. MiXCR, run by TCRdb on the 5' RACE reads, gives a single entry per CDR3 protein. Here the sample spans a few hundred thousand distinct CDR3 sequences, about 20% being singletons. Sequenced: PBMCs or a T cell subset sorted from them (not recorded which). All receptors derive from an adult woman who had mild COVID-19 (a few samples of this study predate the infection). Cell type and time point are not known.

V gene TRBV5-1 combines with J gene TRBJ2-1; maybe TRBD1 (6 bases). V shed 2 bases and J shed 3 bases, with 15 bases lying between them. This CDR3 is built from 16 residues. The V gene's germline CDR1 is SGHRS and CDR2 YFSETQ. CDR3 region: CASSFPPGQHYNEQFF. The DNA of the CDR3 is TGCGCCAGCAGCTTCCCTCCGGGACAACACTACAATGAGCAGTTCTTC.

This clonotype was recorded many times. The chain links TRBV5-5 to TRBJ1-1; D perhaps matches TRBD1 (5 bases). CDR1 is SGHKS, CDR2 YYEKEE, per germline (reference sequence). The CDR3 length is 13 residues. Trimming left V 4 bases short and J 11 bases short, with 18 bases between. This chain's CDR3 is CASSPDSDPWAFF. The CDR3 DNA follows: TGTGCCAGCAGCCCTGACAGTGACCCGTGGGCTTTCTTT. Full variable domain (outside the CDR3, taken from reference TRBV5-5 and TRBJ1-1): DAGVTQSPTHLIKTRGQQVTLRCSPISGHKSVSWYQQVLGQGPQFIFQYYEKEERGRGNFPDRFSARQFPNYSSELNVNALLLGDSALYLCASSPDSDPWAFFGQGTRLTVV.

This clonotype was observed many times. The chain has TRBV12-3 or TRBV12-4 and TRBJ2-6; 8 bases agree with TRBD1. V shed 6 bases and J 4 bases; nucleotides not matched to a gene: 14. This CDR3 has 18 amino acids. The CDR3 is CASRKTGVTADGANVLTF. The CDR3 DNA follows: TGTGCCAGCAGAAAGACAGGGGTAACTGCGGACGGGGCCAACGTCCTGACTTTC.

This clonotype was seen a few times. The chain combines TRBV12-3 or TRBV12-4 with TRBJ2-1; 10 bases agree with TRBD1. The CDR3 has 15 amino acids. The J segment lost 3 bases and the V segment lost 7 bases, leaving 6 bases of the junction unmatched. Here the CDR3 reads CASTPGTGVYNEQFF. CDR3 in DNA: TGTGCCAGCACTCCCGGGACAGGGGTCTACAATGAGCAGTTCTTC.

V gene TRBV5-6 combines with J gene TRBJ1-3, with a possible D match to TRBD1 (6 bases). Germline V gene lookup returns CDR1 SGHDT and CDR2 YYEEEE. Trimming left V 0 bases short and J 2 bases short, with 15 bases between. This CDR3 comprises 17 residues. CDR3: CASSLDTWGQAGNTIYF. The CDR3 DNA reads TGTGCCAGCAGCTTGGATACTTGGGGGCAAGCTGGAAACACCATATATTTT.

This clonotype was recorded a few times. The chain carries TRBV7-9 and TRBJ1-5; D possibly corresponds to TRBD1 (5 bases). Germline V gene sequence: CDR1 SEHNR, CDR2 FQNEAQ (reference sequence). This CDR3 contains 16 residues. The germline V and J ends were trimmed by 5 bases and 3 bases, with 17 bases remaining between them. CDR3 sequence (DNA): TGTGCCAGCAGCCCGCGTGAGCCAGGGTTCAATCAGCCCCAGCATTTT. Protein product: CASSPREPGFNQPQHF.

This clonotype was counted many times. The chain uses TRBV12-3 or TRBV12-4 and TRBJ2-3, with D unresolved. The CDR3 has 14 residues. V was pared by 5 bases and J by 2 bases, with 11 bases between. CDR3 sequence (DNA): TGTGCCAGCAGTCGTCGTCAAATCACAGATACGCAGTATTTT. It specifies CASSRRQITDTQYF.

V is TRBV9 and J is TRBJ1-4, with TRBD1 matching over 8 bases. Trimming cost V 3 bases and J 8 bases; bases outside gene matches: 9. Germline V CDR1 and CDR2: SGDLS, YYNGEE. CDR3 length: 15 amino acids. CDR3 residues: CASSDRGQVGEKLFF. The CDR3 region has the DNA TGTGCCAGCAGCGACCGGGGACAGGTGGGGGAAAAACTGTTTTTT.

The J gene is TRBJ2-7, the V gene TRBV19, with 10 bases identical to TRBD2. Germline-derived CDR1 and CDR2 are LNHDA and SQIVND (reference sequence). This CDR3 has 15 amino acids. The V gene end was trimmed by 5 bases and the J gene end by 3 bases; junction bases not matched to a gene: 7. The DNA of the CDR3 is TGTGCCAGTAGTCCTCTAGCGGGAGCCGGCTACGAGCAGTACTTC. The encoded protein is CASSPLAGAGYEQYF.

The rearrangement links TRBV6-5 to TRBJ1-5; the D gene is possibly TRBD1 (5 bases). CDR1 is MNHEY, CDR2 SVGAGI, per germline. CDR3 size: 14 residues. V was shortened by 6 bases and J by 2 bases, with 11 bases between the two germline ends. In DNA form, the CDR3 reads TGTGCCAGCAGCCAACGGGACGGCAATCAGCCCCAGCATTTT. Amino acids: CASSQRDGNQPQHF.

This clonotype was seen a single time. The chain couples TRBV2 to TRBJ2-1; unclear D gene. The CDR3 is made up of 14 amino acids. The V end lost 3 bases, the J end lost 8 bases, and 14 bases lay between the germline ends. Germline CDR1 SNHLY, CDR2 FYNNEI. For the CDR3, the DNA is TGTGCCAGCAGTGAGAAGGTTGTTCGCGATGAGCAGTTCTTC. This codes for CASSEKVVRDEQFF. The whole variable domain, remainder taken from reference TRBV2 and TRBJ2-1, is EPEVTQTPSHQVTQMGQEVILRCVPISNHLYFYWYRQILGQKVEFLVSFYNNEISEKSEIFDDQFSVERPDGSNFTLKIRSTKLEDSAMYFCASSEKVVRDEQFFGPGTRLTVL.

A few counts support this clonotype. Compared with germline, one end of the junction differs, possibly owing to a read error. The rearrangement links TRBV20-1 to TRBJ2-2, with no clear D. This CDR3 region has 13 residues. Germline V gives CDR1 DFQATT, CDR2 SNEGSKA (reference sequence). Here the CDR3 DNA reads TGTGGGCTACAACCGGGTAACACCGGGGAGCTGTTTTTT. Amino acids: CGLQPGNTGELFF.

The chain uses TRBV6-6 and TRBJ2-1, with TRBD2 matching 10 bases. The trim removed 5 bases at V and 10 bases at J, leaving 14 bases unmatched. CDR1 is MNHNY, CDR2 SVGAGI, per germline (reference sequence). The CDR3 has 16 residues. The CDR3, as DNA: TGTGCCAGCAGTCCTCCTTGGCTAGCGGGAGTCCCCGAGCAGTTCTTC. Translating gives CASSPPWLAGVPEQFF.

The chain links TRBV12-3 or TRBV12-4 to TRBJ2-3; D gene ambiguous. Trimming shortened V by 6 bases and J by 3 bases, and 10 bases separated the two germline ends. This CDR3 comprises 13 residues. The CDR3 nucleotides are TGTGCCAGCAGGCCAGATTGGACAGATACGCAGTATTTT. The encoded protein is CASRPDWTDTQYF.

This clonotype has more than one count but fewer than ten. This sequence joins TRBV6-5 and TRBJ1-4, with 7 bases that match TRBD1. V was clipped by 6 bases and J by 7 bases; unmatched bases: 8. CDR1 MNHEY and CDR2 SVGAGI come from the germline V gene. The CDR3 contains 14 residues. This CDR3 is CASRRQGLSEKLFF. CDR3 nucleotide sequence: TGTGCCAGCAGGCGACAGGGTTTGAGTGAAAAACTGTTTTTT.

This clonotype came up many times. The chain couples TRBV5-1 to TRBJ2-3; D is unclear. Per germline, CDR1 SGHRS and CDR2 YFSETQ. With 2 bases removed from V and 0 bases from J, the gap between germline ends came to 10 bases. The CDR3 totals 15 residues. DNA for the CDR3: TGCGCCAGCAGCTTTTTGCCCTCTAGCACAGATACGCAGTATTTT. Translating gives CASSFLPSSTDTQYF. Full variable domain (outside the CDR3, taken from reference TRBV5-1 and TRBJ2-3): KAGVTQTPRYLIKTRGQQVTLSCSPISGHRSVSWYQQTPGQGLQFLFEYFSETQRNKGNFPGRFSGRQFSNSRSEMNVSTLELGDSALYLCASSFLPSSTDTQYFGPGTRLTVL.

The rearrangement links TRBV30 to TRBJ2-7, with 7 bases aligning to TRBD2. Looked up from germline, CDR1 is GTSNPN and CDR2 is SVGIG (reference sequence). The V and J ends lost 2 bases and 0 bases, in that order; junction bases with no gene match: 4. This CDR3 contains 14 residues. CDR3 loop: CAWSQGGSSYEQYF. The DNA of the CDR3 is TGTGCCTGGAGTCAGGGCGGGAGCTCCTACGAGCAGTACTTC.

The CDR3 here is CATTAQRQETQYF. CDR3 sequence (DNA): TGTGCCACCACAGCCCAGCGCCAAGAGACCCAGTACTTC. This chain connects TRBV15 to TRBJ2-5, with D hard to call. The V gene lost 7 bases and the J gene lost 1 base, with 10 bases spanning the gap. The length of the CDR3 is 13 residues. From germline, CDR1 is LNHNV and CDR2 YYDKDF (reference sequence).

This clonotype was picked up a small number of times. The genes are TRBV12-5 and TRBJ1-3; tentatively, D is TRBD1 (5 bases). The germline V gene has CDR1 LGHNT and CDR2 FRNRAP. CDR3 size: 15 residues. The V gene lost 4 bases and the J gene lost 0 bases, with 10 bases spanning the gap. CDR3 DNA sequence: TGTGCTAGTGGTTCGGGACTGAACTCTGGAAACACCATATATTTT. Amino acids: CASGSGLNSGNTIYF.

This clonotype was seen more than once but under ten times. The rearrangement joins TRBV2 to TRBJ2-2, with D tentatively TRBD2 (5 bases). The length of the CDR3 is 14 residues. Looked up from germline, CDR1 is SNHLY and CDR2 is FYNNEI. Trimming pared 6 bases from V and 5 bases from J, leaving 13 bases between. The CDR3: CASSNHRGTGELFF. The CDR3 region has the DNA TGTGCCAGCAGCAACCACCGCGGGACCGGGGAGCTGTTTTTT.

This clonotype was detected ten times or more. The rearrangement joins TRBV18 to TRBJ2-2; no clear D. The CDR3 runs to 14 residues. The germline V gene has CDR1 KGHSH and CDR2 LQKENI. V gave up 1 base and J gave up 4 bases, with 7 bases separating them. The CDR3 DNA reads TGTGCCAGCTCACCACTCGGCGGCACCGGGGAGCTGTTTTTT. Amino acid sequence: CASSPLGGTGELFF.

This sequence joins TRBV5-6 and TRBJ1-5; D perhaps matches TRBD1 (5 bases). This CDR3 contains 14 residues. Germline loops: CDR1 SGHDT, CDR2 YYEEEE. Trimming shortened V by 0 bases and J by 5 bases, and 9 bases separated the two germline ends. Here the CDR3 reads CASSLGQPDQPQHF. CDR3 DNA: TGTGCCAGCAGCTTGGGACAGCCCGATCAGCCCCAGCATTTT.

The table lists this clonotype with a count of one. The chain employs TRBV11-2 and TRBJ1-4; no reliable D call. The CDR3 is 14 residues long. The germline gives CDR1 SGHAT, CDR2 FQNNGV. Trimming took off 7 bases at V and 0 bases at J, with 9 bases between the two ends. CDR3 amino acids: CASKNTTTNEKLFF. For the CDR3, the DNA is TGTGCCAGCAAAAACACAACAACTAATGAAAAACTGTTTTTT. Variable domain in full (rest from reference TRBV11-2 and TRBJ1-4): EAGVAQSPRYKIIEKRQSVAFWCNPISGHATLYWYQQILGQGPKLLIQFQNNGVVDDSQLPKDRFSAERLKGVDSTLKIQPAKLEDSAVYLCASKNTTTNEKLFFGSGTQLSVL.

This clonotype was seen many times. V and J are TRBV12-3 or TRBV12-4 and TRBJ1-5; D is ambiguous. This CDR3 spans 14 amino acids. Deletions cut 5 bases from V and 1 base from J, with 9 bases between. The CDR3 DNA reads as TGTGCCAGCAGTGACCAAGGGAGCAATCAGCCCCAGCATTTT. Translation: CASSDQGSNQPQHF.

This clonotype has only a few counts. CDR3 in amino acids: CASSPTGQGIDEQYF. The CDR3 nucleotides are TGTGCCAGCTCACCGACGGGACAGGGGATCGACGAGCAGTACTTC. This chain uses TRBV18 with TRBJ2-7; TRBD1 aligns across 10 bases. CDR1 is KGHSH, CDR2 LQKENI, per germline. The J segment lost 5 bases and the V segment lost 3 bases, leaving 7 bases of the junction unmatched. This CDR3 has 15 amino acids.

This clonotype has just a few counts. CDR3 bases: TGTGCCAGCAGCCAAGGATCACACCCAGATACGCAGTATTTT. This encodes CASSQGSHPDTQYF. This chain joins TRBV3-1 and TRBJ2-3; no definite D call. CDR1 LGHDT and CDR2 YNNKEL come from the germline V gene (reference sequence). The CDR3 loop spans 14 amino acids. Deletions cut 1 base from V and 4 bases from J, with 9 bases between.

The chain recombines TRBV19 with TRBJ2-7; 9 bases agree with TRBD1. Germline values: CDR1 LNHDA, CDR2 SQIVND (reference sequence). The CDR3 extends over 14 amino acids. V lost 5 bases to trimming and J lost 5 bases; unmatched junction nucleotides: 7. The CDR3 DNA follows: TGTGCCAGTAGTCCGGGGACAGGGATCCACGAGCAGTACTTC. The encoded protein is CASSPGTGIHEQYF. The variable domain in full, completed from reference TRBV19 and TRBJ2-7, reads DGGITQSPKYLFRKEGQNVTLSCEQNLNHDAMYWYRQDPGQGLRLIYYSQIVNDFQKGDIAEGYSVSREKKESFPLTVTSAQKNPTAFYLCASSPGTGIHEQYFGPGTRLTVT.

This clonotype turned up a few times. This rearrangement joins TRBV30 to TRBJ1-1, with D unclear. Per the germline V gene, CDR1 is GTSNPN and CDR2 is SVGIG (reference sequence). The CDR3 loop spans 13 amino acids. Between the trimmed V and J ends, which lost 2 bases and 0 bases, there was a span of 7 bases. The CDR3 coding sequence is TGTGCCTGGAGTCCACAGATGAACACTGAAGCTTTCTTT. Translation: CAWSPQMNTEAFF.